This TCR beta chain was documented in a study of control samples from healthy donors and cancer patients. TCRdb keeps only in-frame clones here, not all; method: immunoSEQ multiplex PCR. This table holds around 200,000 clones, 75% to 95% found once. Material for sequencing was blood. The origin of this receptor is a woman under 40 in good health.

The CDR3 DNA reads TGTGCCAGCAGTTTGTCGACCTACGAGCAGTACTTC. Protein: CASSLSTYEQYF. The chain has TRBV28 and TRBJ2-7; no definite D call. V was pared by 3 bases and J by 2 bases, with 5 bases between. The CDR3 totals 12 residues. CDR1 and CDR2 from the germline V gene are MDHEN and SYDVKM. Using reference TRBV28 and TRBJ2-7 for the parts outside the CDR3, the full variable domain is DVKVTQSSRYLVKRTGEKVFLECVQDMDHENMFWYRQDPGLGLRLIYFSYDVKMKEKGDIPEGYSVSREKKERFSLILESASTNQTSMYLCASSLSTYEQYFGPGTRLTVT.